This entry describes one TCR beta chain. What it binds is unknown. The sample belongs to a study of cytomegalovirus exposure and HLA in healthy donors. The CDR3 covers 16 residues. Germline assignment: CDR1 SEHNR and CDR2 FQNEAQ (reference sequence). V was trimmed by 5 bases and J by 0 bases, leaving 13 bases between them. The primer mix had 60 Vbeta and 13 Jbeta primers. Generated by immunoSEQ multiplex PCR, the TCRdb table keeps only in-frame clones and is missing some. The table shows tens of thousands of clones, with roughly 79% occurring only once. Overall study findings and caveats: Likely technical artifact: a cluster of highly shared sequence variants. Because they were indistinguishable, some V segments, including TRBV6-2 and TRBV6-3, were excluded.

The sample consisted of PBMCs. The TCR sequence derives from a man aged 40-55 years in good health and CMV-seronegative. The V gene is TRBV7-9, the J gene TRBJ1-4; D is unresolved. The CDR3 loop is CASSEGYRPTNEKLFF. CDR3 coding DNA: TGTGCCAGCAGCGAAGGTTACAGACCAACTAATGAAAAACTGTTTTTT.